The 29 T cell receptor beta chains below all came from one sample that was sequenced in a study of blood T cell repertoires in COVID-19. Assay: immunoSEQ multiplex PCR; the TCRdb copy retains only in-frame clones and omits some. This sample has about 250,000 clones; roughly 88% occur once, and the top ten carry roughly 27%. Material for sequencing was peripheral blood. These TCRs come from a middle-aged man with acute or convalescent COVID-19.

This clone was seen just once. V and J are TRBV2 and TRBJ2-3, with D perhaps TRBD1 (5 bases). CDR3 length equals 13 residues. In germline, CDR1 is SNHLY, CDR2 FYNNEI. V was shortened by 8 bases and J by 4 bases, with 13 bases between the two germline ends. CDR3 protein: CASVVGAPDTQYF. The CDR3, as DNA: TGTGCCAGCGTTGTAGGGGCTCCAGATACGCAGTATTTT.

The chain recombines TRBV5-1 with TRBJ1-4, with a possible D match to TRBD1 (6 bases). Germline lookup yields CDR1 SGHRS and CDR2 YFSETQ. The germline V and J ends were trimmed by 4 bases and 4 bases, with 11 bases remaining between them. CDR3 size: 14 residues. The CDR3 DNA sequence: TGCGCCAGCAGCCCGGACAGAAGTAATGAAAAACTGTTTTTT. Residues: CASSPDRSNEKLFF.

This clone was recorded a few times. The genes are TRBV9 and TRBJ1-2; tentatively, D is TRBD1 (6 bases). CDR1 and CDR2 from the germline V gene are SGDLS and YYNGEE. V was cut by 4 bases and J by 4 bases, with 20 bases left in between. The length of the CDR3 is 16 residues. The CDR3 reads CASSTQPTGLSYGYTF. The CDR3, as DNA: TGTGCCAGCAGCACACAACCGACAGGCCTTAGCTATGGCTACACCTTC. Supplemented by reference TRBV9 and TRBJ1-2, the full variable domain reads DSGVTQTPKHLITATGQRVTLRCSPRSGDLSVYWYQQSLDQGLQFLIQYYNGEERAKGNILERFSAQQFPDLHSELNLSSLELGDSALYFCASSTQPTGLSYGYTFGSGTRLTVV.

The V call is TRBV24-1, the J call TRBJ2-4, with 9 bases identical to TRBD1. CDR3 length: 12 amino acids. Germline trimming cut 2 bases from V and 13 bases from J; bases unmatched to any gene: 2. The germline V gene has CDR1 KGHDR and CDR2 SFDVKD. The CDR3 coding sequence is TGTGCCACCAGTGATTCACAGGGGGCCCAGTACTTC. Amino acids: CATSDSQGAQYF.

This chain connects TRBV10-3 to TRBJ2-2; 11 bases line up with TRBD2. Trimming cost V 2 bases and J 5 bases; bases outside gene matches: 7. This CDR3 has 17 residues. The germline gives CDR1 ENHRY, CDR2 SYGVKD. CDR3 amino acids: CAISEGLAGGSTGELFF. CDR3 DNA sequence: TGTGCCATCAGTGAGGGGCTAGCGGGAGGTTCGACCGGGGAGCTGTTTTTT.

The chain links TRBV6-5 to TRBJ2-3; 12 bases agree with TRBD1. The CDR3 has 15 amino acids. With 6 bases clipped from V and 7 bases from J, the junction kept 8 bases outside the gene matches. CDR1 is MNHEY, CDR2 SVGAGI, per germline. DNA for the CDR3: TGTGCCAGCAGCCCAGGGACAGGGGGCATAAATACGCAGTATTTT. It yields the protein CASSPGTGGINTQYF.

The chain combines TRBV7-2 with TRBJ2-1, with TRBD1 matching over 9 bases. Trimming took 5 bases from V and 8 from J; bases not matched to a gene: 13. This CDR3 has 16 amino acids. Germline-derived CDR1 and CDR2 are SGHTA and FQGNSA. The chain's CDR3 is CASSNTGTGIVDEQFF. CDR3 DNA: TGTGCCAGCAGCAACACCGGGACAGGGATCGTCGATGAGCAGTTCTTC.

The V call is TRBV7-2, the J call TRBJ1-4; D unclear. Germline CDR1 is SGHTA and CDR2 is FQGNSA. The V gene lost 1 base and the J gene lost 10 bases, with 13 bases spanning the gap. This CDR3 comprises 14 residues. CDR3 nucleotides: TGTGCCAGCAGCTTAGATGTCACTGCTGGAAAACTGTTTTTT. It encodes CASSLDVTAGKLFF.

The chain uses TRBV19 and TRBJ2-2; 7 bases line up with TRBD1. CDR1 is LNHDA and CDR2 is SQIVND in the germline V gene (reference sequence). The ends lost 5 bases at V and 4 bases at J; junction bases unmatched: 10. The CDR3 totals 16 residues. The CDR3 loop reads CASSPGAGTATGELFF. CDR3 nucleotide sequence: TGTGCCAGTAGTCCAGGGGCCGGGACAGCCACCGGGGAGCTGTTTTTT.

The sample holds one count of this clone. The rearrangement uses TRBV2 and TRBJ2-1, with unresolved D. The V gene lost 5 bases and the J gene lost 3 bases, with 11 bases spanning the gap. This CDR3 comprises 14 residues. The germline V gene has CDR1 SNHLY and CDR2 FYNNEI. CDR3 bases: TGTGCCAGCAGTCAGATTTCGGGCTACAATGAGCAGTTCTTC. It specifies CASSQISGYNEQFF.

The rearrangement links TRBV12-3 or TRBV12-4 to TRBJ1-5, with D perhaps TRBD1 (6 bases). The CDR3 loop spans 13 amino acids. Trimming pared 6 bases from V and 7 bases from J, leaving 13 bases between. The CDR3 region has the DNA TGTGCCAGCAGCTTTTACAGGGACCAGCCCCAGCATTTT. Its translation: CASSFYRDQPQHF.

The V call is TRBV11-3, the J call TRBJ2-1; 7 bases align to TRBD1. CDR1 SGHNT and CDR2 YENEEA come from the germline V gene. The CDR3 loop spans 15 amino acids. J gave up 0 bases and V 5 bases, and 4 bases lay outside the gene matches. In nucleotides, the CDR3 is TGTGCCAGCAGCCTTAACAGGGGCTCCTACAATGAGCAGTTCTTC. It is translated as CASSLNRGSYNEQFF.

This chain links TRBV5-1 with TRBJ2-5; TRBD2 might be the D (5 bases). CDR1 is SGHRS and CDR2 is YFSETQ in the germline V gene. The V end was cut by 0 bases, the J end by 2 bases, with 8 bases between. This CDR3 is built from 14 residues. CDR3 residues: CASSLGTVQETQYF. The DNA of the CDR3 is TGCGCCAGCAGCTTGGGGACTGTTCAAGAGACCCAGTACTTC.

J is TRBJ2-7 and V is TRBV19; 10 bases are shared with TRBD2. Germline loops: CDR1 LNHDA, CDR2 SQIVND (reference sequence). There are 12 residues in the CDR3. Trimming cost V 9 bases and J 6 bases; bases outside gene matches: 5. The CDR3 nucleotides read TGTGCCAGCTCTAGCGGGAGCGGCGAGCAGTACTTC. This gives the protein CASSSGSGEQYF.

The V call is TRBV25-1, the J call TRBJ2-1; 9 bases fit TRBD1. J lost 6 bases, V lost 8 bases, and 5 bases had no gene match. The CDR3 spans 13 residues. CDR1 and CDR2 from the germline V gene are MGHDK and SYGVNS. The CDR3 protein is CASRDRDFNEQFF. The CDR3 DNA is TGTGCCAGCCGGGACAGGGACTTCAATGAGCAGTTCTTC. The full variable domain, with the rest looked up from reference TRBV25-1 and TRBJ2-1, is EADIYQTPRYLVIGTGKKITLECSQTMGHDKMYWYQQDPGMELHLIHYSYGVNSTEKGDLSSESTVSRIRTEHFPLTLESARPSHTSQYLCASRDRDFNEQFFGPGTRLTVL.

This clone was picked up a small number of times. The chain carries TRBV5-4 and TRBJ2-7, with 9 bases that match TRBD1. The CDR3 is 14 residues long. Germline V gene data show CDR1 as SGHNT and CDR2 as YYREEE (reference sequence). The junction had 5 bases not matched to a gene; V was cut back by 4 bases and J by 3 bases. The CDR3 nucleotides read TGTGCCAGCAGCCCTACAGGGGGCCTCTACGAGCAGTACTTC. This gives the protein CASSPTGGLYEQYF.

The gene calls are TRBV6-5 and TRBJ1-1; the D is unclear. CDR1 is MNHEY, CDR2 SVGAGI, per germline. The V and J ends lost 6 bases and 7 bases respectively, with 6 bases between them. The CDR3 spans 10 residues. The CDR3 nucleotides read TGTGCCAGCAGAATCATTGAAGCTTTCTTT. Its protein is CASRIIEAFF.

The chain joins TRBV7-9 to TRBJ2-5; 12 nucleotides match TRBD2. J gave up 8 bases and V 1 base, and 8 bases lay outside the gene matches. The CDR3 consists of 16 residues. Germline CDR1 and CDR2: SEHNR and FQNEAQ (reference sequence). Here the CDR3 reads CASSLVSTSGSETQYF. The CDR3 DNA sequence: TGTGCCAGCAGCTTAGTGTCGACTAGCGGGAGTGAAACCCAGTACTTC.

The rearrangement joins TRBV5-6 to TRBJ2-5; D is ambiguous. The CDR3 has 12 residues. Germline V gene lookup returns CDR1 SGHDT and CDR2 YYEEEE. The V end lost 1 base, the J end lost 5 bases, and 6 bases lay between the germline ends. CDR3 protein: CASSLQLETQYF. The DNA for the CDR3 is TGTGCCAGCAGCTTGCAGTTGGAGACCCAGTACTTC.

The chain recombines TRBV10-3 with TRBJ1-5; 9 positions agree with TRBD1. V was clipped by 6 bases and J by 7 bases; unmatched bases: 4. The CDR3 is 13 residues long. Germline-derived CDR1 and CDR2 are ENHRY and SYGVKD. The CDR3 region is CAISTGGGQPQHF. DNA of the CDR3: TGTGCCATCAGCACAGGGGGCGGGCAGCCCCAGCATTTT.

V usage is TRBV5-4 and J usage is TRBJ2-5; a weak D match, TRBD1 (5 bases). Trimming pared 0 bases from V and 0 bases from J, leaving 6 bases between. The CDR3 covers 14 residues. CDR1 SGHNT and CDR2 YYREEE come from the germline V gene (reference sequence). This CDR3 is CASSLGGNQETQYF. The CDR3 nucleotides read TGTGCCAGCAGCTTGGGGGGCAACCAAGAGACCCAGTACTTC.

This chain uses TRBV27 with TRBJ1-2; no clear D. With 3 bases removed from V and 7 bases from J, the gap between germline ends came to 9 bases. The CDR3 length is 12 residues. Germline loops: CDR1 MNHEY, CDR2 SMNVEV (reference sequence). The CDR3 spells CASSFGGSGYTF. CDR3 nucleotide sequence: TGTGCCAGCAGTTTCGGCGGAAGTGGCTACACCTTC.

The V and J genes are TRBV30 and TRBJ1-3, with D possibly TRBD1 on 5 matching bases. Per the germline V gene, CDR1 is GTSNPN and CDR2 is SVGIG (reference sequence). V shed 0 bases and J shed 0 bases, with 12 bases lying between them. The CDR3 is made up of 16 amino acids. This CDR3 reads CAWSVLSRASGNTIYF. CDR3 nucleotides: TGTGCCTGGAGTGTACTAAGCAGGGCCTCTGGAAACACCATATATTTT.

The CDR3: CASSFGTANEKLFF. CDR3 bases: TGCGCCAGCAGCTTTGGGACAGCTAATGAAAAACTGTTTTTT. V is TRBV5-1 and J is TRBJ1-4, with TRBD1 matching 7 bases. Trimming removed 2 bases from V and 3 bases from J; junction bases left unmatched: 1. The CDR3 consists of 14 residues. Germline V gives CDR1 SGHRS, CDR2 YFSETQ.

This clone was found once. The V gene is TRBV19, the J gene TRBJ1-4; 8 bases are a match to TRBD1. This CDR3 is built from 17 residues. Germline V lookup: CDR1 LNHDA, CDR2 SQIVND (reference sequence). Trimming removed 2 bases from V and 6 bases from J; junction bases left unmatched: 11. The CDR3 region has the DNA TGTGCCAGTAGTATATCCCCCGGACAGGGCGGTTATGAAAAACTGTTTTTT. Its translation is CASSISPGQGGYEKLFF. The variable domain in full, with the rest retrieved from reference TRBV19 and TRBJ1-4, is DGGITQSPKYLFRKEGQNVTLSCEQNLNHDAMYWYRQDPGQGLRLIYYSQIVNDFQKGDIAEGYSVSREKKESFPLTVTSAQKNPTAFYLCASSISPGQGGYEKLFFGSGTQLSVL.

V gene TRBV9 combines with J gene TRBJ1-2; 10 bases align to TRBD1. This CDR3 spans 15 amino acids. Germline V gene data show CDR1 as SGDLS and CDR2 as YYNGEE. V lost 3 bases to trimming and J lost 4 bases; unmatched junction nucleotides: 6. For the CDR3, the DNA is TGTGCCAGCAGCGACCGGGACAGGGGCGCCTATGGCTACACCTTC. Protein product: CASSDRDRGAYGYTF.

The chain combines TRBV6-5 with TRBJ1-4, with a weak D call TRBD1 (6 bases). CDR3 length: 14 amino acids. Per germline, CDR1 MNHEY and CDR2 SVGAGI. Trimming removed 0 bases at V and 8 bases at J, with 10 bases between. This CDR3 reads CASSYSSRGEKLFF. CDR3 DNA: TGTGCCAGCAGTTACTCTTCCAGGGGCGAAAAACTGTTTTTT.

V gene TRBV19 combines with J gene TRBJ2-7, with 7 positions matching TRBD1. The CDR3 extends over 15 amino acids. Germline V CDR1 and CDR2: LNHDA, SQIVND (reference sequence). V was clipped by 4 bases and J by 2 bases; unmatched bases: 8. The CDR3 sequence: CASSSRQGGTYEQYF. CDR3 DNA sequence: TGTGCCAGTAGTAGCCGACAGGGTGGGACCTACGAGCAGTACTTC. The complete variable domain, with remaining parts taken from reference TRBV19 and TRBJ2-7, reads DGGITQSPKYLFRKEGQNVTLSCEQNLNHDAMYWYRQDPGQGLRLIYYSQIVNDFQKGDIAEGYSVSREKKESFPLTVTSAQKNPTAFYLCASSSRQGGTYEQYFGPGTRLTVT.

Only a few counts were recorded for this clone. V gene TRBV29-1 combines with J gene TRBJ2-7; 8 nucleotides agree with TRBD2. CDR3 length equals 14 residues. CDR1 and CDR2 (germline): SQVTM, ANQGSEA. J gave up 4 bases and V 6 bases, and 11 bases lay outside the gene matches. The CDR3 DNA sequence: TGCAGCGTCACGAAGGCGGGGGGCGAATACGAGCAGTACTTC. Protein product: CSVTKAGGEYEQYF.